This T cell receptor beta chain was sequenced in a study of blood T cell repertoires in COVID-19. In the study overall: Some COVID-19 samples were acute and others convalescent; all came from the United States, Italy and Spain. From T cells, B-cell-depleted T cells, or PBMCs came the material, which was cDNA or gDNA.

In the original processing: Reference gene primer amplification in the assay estimated nucleated cell counts. TCRdb's copy holds only in-frame clones and misses some; the assay was immunoSEQ multiplex PCR. For V, J and clone size, that table is used; D and trimming come from the DNA. Here the sample spans a few hundred thousand clones, approximately 86% being singletons. V was pared by 6 bases and J by 3 bases, with 10 bases of the junction left unmatched. Germline CDR1 is SGHRS and CDR2 is YFSETQ. This CDR3 is 16 amino acids long. This study enrolled people aged roughly 18 to 100 from 20 to 25 US geographic areas.

Sequencing was performed on PBMCs or T cells enriched from blood (not recorded which). The origin of this receptor is a woman in her thirties or forties with acute COVID-19. The chain couples TRBV5-1 to TRBJ2-2; 8 bases fit TRBD2. The CDR3 region is CASKRSAGDDTGELFF. For the CDR3, the DNA is TGCGCCAGCAAGCGGTCAGCGGGAGACGACACCGGGGAGCTGTTTTTT.